This T cell receptor (beta chain) was sequenced during a study of blood T cell repertoires in COVID-19. Whole-study context: Material from acute and convalescent COVID-19 was sourced from the United States, Italy and Spain. Sample material is recorded as cDNA or gDNA derived from T cells, B-cell-depleted T cells, or PBMCs.

CDR3 length equals 15 residues. V lost 3 bases to trimming and J lost 2 bases, with 12 bases between them. Germline values: CDR1 LGHDT, CDR2 YNNKEL (reference sequence). Authors' processing steps: From reference gene primer amplification, estimates of nucleated cell counts were derived. Generated by immunoSEQ multiplex PCR, the TCRdb table keeps only in-frame clones and is missing some. The V and J calls and clone size were taken over from that table, and D and trimming were inferred from the DNA. The sample shows around 170,000 clones, more than 90% of them seen only once. The receptor's source is a man aged 50 or older with acute or convalescent COVID-19. The sequencing sample was made of peripheral blood. V and J are TRBV3-1 (or the pseudogene TRBV3-2) and TRBJ2-3, with a possible D match to TRBD2 (5 bases). The CDR3 coding sequence is TGTGCCAGCAGCCACTTCCTAGCTATCACAGATACGCAGTATTTT. It translates to CASSHFLAITDTQYF.